This T cell receptor beta chain comes out of a study of identical twins. Findings of the study overall: Memory repertoires showed no such pattern, whereas abundant cord blood beta clonotypes carried fewer insertions.

Healthy Caucasian donors formed the entire cohort. This clonotype was counted between two and nine times. Its specificity is unknown. Template switching, a step in the protocol, added a universal primer site, and cDNA carried unique molecular identifiers. TCRdb re-derived calls from the 5' RACE reads in MiXCR, one entry per CDR3 protein. The sample holds about 890,000 distinct CDR3 sequences, about 12% seen once. From germline, CDR1 is SGHDT and CDR2 YYEEEE. This CDR3 is 17 amino acids long. The V end lost 4 bases, the J end lost 8 bases, and 24 bases lay between the germline ends. The same sample was also used in a study of yellow fever vaccine responses in identical twins.

The chain joins TRBV5-6 to TRBJ2-2; the D gene is possibly TRBD2 (5 bases). Specimen: PBMCs. This clonotype was sampled from a woman aged 18 to 35 in good health. The CDR3 DNA reads TGTGCCAGCAGCGTCGGACTTGGCCTTAGTAAATTTGGGGAGCTGTTTTTT. Translation: CASSVGLGLSKFGELFF. The full variable domain, in which reference TRBV5-6 and TRBJ2-2 provide the parts outside the CDR3, is DAGVTQSPTHLIKTRGQQVTLRCSPKSGHDTVSWYQQALGQGPQFIFQYYEEEERQRGNFPDRFSGHQFPNYSSELNVNALLLGDSALYLCASSVGLGLSKFGELFFGEGSRLTVL.